These 8 T cell receptor beta chains originate from one sample sequenced in a study of breast tumors, draining lymph nodes, adjacent tissues. Samples came from axillary lymph nodes draining the breast cancer. TCRdb fed the multiplex PCR reads into MiXCR, producing one record per CDR3 protein. The data show around 130,000 distinct CDR3 sequences, around 21% seen once. The sample comprised axillary lymph node tissue. The origin of the receptors is a female donor with breast cancer. Some clones in this sample may be carry-over from other donors' samples.

This clonotype was detected many times. This chain links TRBV28 with TRBJ2-7; 7 positions agree with TRBD1. The CDR3 is 12 amino acids. Trimming took 5 bases from V and 3 from J; bases not matched to a gene: 1. Germline V gene lookup returns CDR1 MDHEN and CDR2 SYDVKM. The CDR3 nucleotides read TGTGCCAGCAGTCGGGACAGCTACGAGCAGTACTTC. This encodes CASSRDSYEQYF.

This clonotype occurred many times. The chain links TRBV20-1 to TRBJ2-7, with TRBD2 as a possible D gene (5 bases). CDR1 DFQATT and CDR2 SNEGSKA come from the germline V gene (reference sequence). The CDR3 extends over 12 amino acids. V lost 6 bases, J lost 2 bases, and 11 bases lay in between. CDR3 protein: CSATTTPYEQYF. The CDR3 nucleotides are TGCAGTGCCACGACTACCCCCTACGAGCAGTACTTC.

This clonotype was counted at least ten times. The chain uses TRBV29-1 and TRBJ1-3, with 9 bases fitting TRBD1. The CDR3 spans 15 residues. The trim removed 7 bases at V and 0 bases at J, leaving 7 bases unmatched. Germline-derived CDR1 and CDR2 are SQVTM and ANQGSEA. The CDR3 nucleotides read TGCAGCGCGACAGGGGGAGCTCACTCTGGAAACACCATATATTTT. Its protein product is CSATGGAHSGNTIYF.

This clonotype was observed at least ten times. The chain recombines TRBV5-1 with TRBJ2-7; a weak D match, TRBD2 (6 bases). Germline values: CDR1 SGHRS, CDR2 YFSETQ. Trimming left V 0 bases short and J 7 bases short, with 14 bases between. CDR3 length: 14 amino acids. This chain's CDR3 is CASSLDHAGGEQYF. CDR3 in DNA: TGCGCCAGCAGCTTGGACCACGCCGGGGGAGAGCAGTACTTC.

This clonotype showed up many times. The rearrangement uses TRBV6-5 and TRBJ2-2; no clear D. Germline loops: CDR1 MNHEY, CDR2 SVGAGI. The CDR3 totals 12 residues. Trimming removed 2 bases at V and 4 bases at J, with 2 bases between. CDR3 sequence (DNA): TGTGCCAGCAGTTACCGCACCGGGGAGCTGTTTTTT. It specifies CASSYRTGELFF.

Ten or more counts support this clonotype. The chain joins TRBV19 to TRBJ1-3; D unresolved. The CDR3 runs 11 residues. V was shortened by 3 bases and J by 3 bases, with 0 bases between the two germline ends. Germline CDR1 LNHDA, CDR2 SQIVND (reference sequence). The CDR3 nucleotides are TGTGCCAGTAGTATTGGAAACACCATATATTTT. As protein: CASSIGNTIYF. Together with reference TRBV19 and TRBJ1-3, the CDR3 gives the full variable domain: DGGITQSPKYLFRKEGQNVTLSCEQNLNHDAMYWYRQDPGQGLRLIYYSQIVNDFQKGDIAEGYSVSREKKESFPLTVTSAQKNPTAFYLCASSIGNTIYFGEGSWLTVV.

Notes on this clonotype: A read error is likely, as this CDR3 ends without the conserved phenylalanine or tryptophan. J is TRBJ2-1 and V is TRBV4-2; no clear D gene. Germline V CDR1 and CDR2: LGHNA, YNFKEQ. Deletions cut 8 bases from V and 4 bases from J, with 15 bases between. The CDR3 is 14 residues long. For the CDR3, the DNA is TGTGCCAGCGACGCGTTGGGTATATACAATGAGCAGTTCCTC. It is translated as CASDALGIYNEQFL.

There are many counts of this clonotype. The chain employs TRBV6-6 and TRBJ2-7; unclear D gene. Germline V gene lookup returns CDR1 MNHNY and CDR2 SVGAGI (reference sequence). The CDR3 is made up of 16 amino acids. Trimming removed 0 bases from V and 0 bases from J, with 12 bases in between. The CDR3 DNA reads as TGTGCCAGCAGTTACTCGTGGAAACAGATCTCCTACGAGCAGTACTTC. Translation gives CASSYSWKQISYEQYF.